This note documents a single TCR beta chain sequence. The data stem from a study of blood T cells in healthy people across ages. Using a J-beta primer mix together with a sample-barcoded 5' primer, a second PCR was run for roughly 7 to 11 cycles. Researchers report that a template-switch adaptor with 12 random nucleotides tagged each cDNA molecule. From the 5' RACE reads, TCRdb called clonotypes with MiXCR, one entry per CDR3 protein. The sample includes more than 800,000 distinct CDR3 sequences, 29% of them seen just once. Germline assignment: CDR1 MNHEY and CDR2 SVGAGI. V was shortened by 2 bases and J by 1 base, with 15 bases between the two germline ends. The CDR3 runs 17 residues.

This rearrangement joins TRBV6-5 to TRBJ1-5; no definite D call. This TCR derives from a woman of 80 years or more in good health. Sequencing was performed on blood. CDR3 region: CASSYRRPDASNQPQHF. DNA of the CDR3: TGTGCCAGCAGTTACAGACGGCCCGACGCGAGCAATCAGCCCCAGCATTTT.